Each of the 23 T cell receptor beta chains below was sequenced from the same sample in a study of breast tumors, draining lymph nodes, adjacent tissues (dated by TCRdb to the mid-2010s). The axillary draining lymph nodes of breast cancer patients were the source of the lymph node samples. The library was made by multiplex PCR. Sequencing instrument: Illumina HiSeq 2000. TCRdb's own reprocessing of the public reads used fastp at Q25 and MiXCR and kept productive beta chains. Identical CDR3 protein sequences are pooled into one entry, listed with their most common genes and DNA. The sample profile shows over 200,000 distinct CDR3 sequences; less than 40% of them were found once. About 3.9% of the sample rests with the top ten. The sequenced sample consisted of axillary lymph node tissue. These receptors came from a female donor with breast cancer. Some clones in this sample may be carry-over from other donors' samples.

This chain uses TRBV13 with TRBJ2-3; TRBD2 matches 11 bases. CDR3 length equals 15 residues. V was clipped by 2 bases and J by 5 bases; unmatched bases: 3. CDR1 PRHDT and CDR2 FYEKMQ come from the germline V gene (reference sequence). CDR3 sequence: CASSLLSGGGDTQYF. The CDR3 DNA reads as TGTGCCAGCAGCTTACTTAGCGGGGGGGGAGATACGCAGTATTTT.

Comment on this clonotype: A much more abundant neighbour one base away suggests this may be a read error. The chain has TRBV5-6 and TRBJ1-3; no clear D. Germline CDR1 is SGHDT and CDR2 is YYEEEE. Trimming left V 4 bases short and J 4 bases short, with 15 bases between. This CDR3 comprises 15 residues. This CDR3 reads CASSLGRAVGNTIYF. The CDR3 DNA follows: TGTGCCAGCAGCCTAGGGAGGGCTGTCGGAAACACCATATATTTT.

In its sample, this clonotype was seen once. The CDR3 sequence: CASSVSGGTYEQYF. The DNA for the CDR3 is TGTGCCAGCAGCGTCTCCGGAGGCACCTACGAGCAGTACTTC. The V and J genes are TRBV9 and TRBJ2-7, with D maybe TRBD2 (5 bases). Germline CDR1 SGDLS, CDR2 YYNGEE. V lost 2 bases, J lost 2 bases, and 11 bases lay in between. The CDR3 covers 14 residues.

V and J are TRBV6-1 and TRBJ1-6, with D perhaps TRBD1 (5 bases). The length of the CDR3 is 14 residues. Germline loops: CDR1 MNHNS, CDR2 SASEGT. V lost 7 bases, J lost 7 bases, and 14 bases lay in between. CDR3 protein: CASTLTGGNSPLHF. Written as DNA, the CDR3 is TGTGCCAGCACCCTAACGGGGGGGAATTCACCCCTCCACTTT.

In this sample, this clonotype turned up many times. The genes are TRBV19 and TRBJ2-1, with TRBD2 identical over 9 bases. Trimming took 1 base from V and 8 from J; bases not matched to a gene: 9. This CDR3 is built from 16 residues. Germline V CDR1 and CDR2: LNHDA, SQIVND (reference sequence). CDR3 coding DNA: TGTGCCAGTAGTATAGTTGGTCTAGCGGGATTCTATGAGCAGTTCTTC. This sequence encodes CASSIVGLAGFYEQFF.

This clonotype was seen more than once but under ten times. The rearrangement links TRBV6-2 or TRBV6-3 to TRBJ2-1; no clear D gene. The CDR3 is 10 amino acids. CDR1 is MNHEY, CDR2 SVGEGT, per germline. Trimming took 11 bases from V and 13 from J, leaving 15 bases between them. CDR3 loop: CADSPKAQFF. Written as DNA, the CDR3 is TGTGCCGATTCCCCGAAAGCTCAGTTCTTC.

Comments on this clonotype: A read error may be the cause here, since a much bigger clone is one base away. The chain recombines TRBV20-1 with TRBJ1-5, with D perhaps TRBD1 (6 bases). CDR1 and CDR2 from the germline V gene are DFQATT and SNEGSKA (reference sequence). CDR3 length: 12 amino acids. CDR3 amino acids: CSASRGNQPPHF. The CDR3 DNA follows: TGCAGTGCTAGCAGGGGAAATCAGCCCCCGCATTTT.

Note on this clonotype: With a much larger clone just one base away, this may be a read error. J is TRBJ2-3 and V is TRBV20-1; D is perhaps TRBD1 (5 bases). CDR1 is DFQATT, CDR2 SNEGSKA, per germline (reference sequence). Trimming shortened V by 7 bases and J by 1 base, and 12 bases separated the two germline ends. The CDR3 has 13 residues. CDR3 region: CSVRIGGTDTQYF. The CDR3 DNA sequence: TGCAGTGTTAGGATAGGGGGCACAGATACGCAGTATTTT.

Concerning this clonotype itself: At one of its ends the junction is not consistent with the germline gene, which may arise from a read error. The rearrangement uses TRBV7-7 and TRBJ2-5; D gene uncertain. The CDR3 spans 12 residues. CDR1 SSHAT and CDR2 FNYEAQ come from the germline V gene (reference sequence). The CDR3 nucleotides are TGTGCTAGCAGCCCTGGTACGGAGACCCAGTACTTC. The encoded protein is CASSPGTETQYF.

Many counts were recorded for this clonotype. The chain recombines TRBV20-1 with TRBJ2-1, with 9 bases lining up with TRBD2. Germline assignment: CDR1 DFQATT and CDR2 SNEGSKA (reference sequence). J lost 3 bases, V lost 3 bases, and 6 bases had no gene match. The CDR3 has 15 amino acids. The CDR3 loop is CSARPLAGVYNEQFF. DNA for the CDR3: TGCAGTGCTAGGCCTTTAGCGGGGGTCTACAATGAGCAGTTCTTC.

V usage is TRBV10-3 and J usage is TRBJ1-6, with D perhaps TRBD1 (5 bases). The germline V gene encodes CDR1 ENHRY and CDR2 SYGVKD. V was shortened by 6 bases and J by 7 bases, with 10 bases between the two germline ends. The CDR3 is made up of 13 amino acids. The CDR3, as DNA: TGTGCCATCAGCAGGGAACACAATTCACCCCTCCACTTT. Residues: CAISREHNSPLHF.

As to this clonotype: A much bigger clone sits one base away, suggesting this may be a read error. The chain carries TRBV6-6 and TRBJ2-6; D unresolved. The germline CDR1 and CDR2 sequences are MNHNY and SVGAGI (reference sequence). This CDR3 region has 15 residues. CDR3: CASRASVSRANVLTF. The CDR3, as DNA: TGTGCCAGCAGGGCCTCGGTCTCTAGGGCCAACGTCCTGACTTTC.

There are a few counts of this clonotype. The chain links TRBV5-1 to TRBJ2-5; D is unresolved. The V end lost 5 bases, the J end lost 1 base, and 6 bases lay between the germline ends. Germline loops: CDR1 SGHRS, CDR2 YFSETQ. This CDR3 is 12 amino acids long. The CDR3 sequence: CASRRRQETQYF. DNA for the CDR3: TGCGCCAGCAGGAGGCGCCAAGAGACCCAGTACTTC. The full variable domain, in which reference TRBV5-1 and TRBJ2-5 provide the parts outside the CDR3, is KAGVTQTPRYLIKTRGQQVTLSCSPISGHRSVSWYQQTPGQGLQFLFEYFSETQRNKGNFPGRFSGRQFSNSRSEMNVSTLELGDSALYLCASRRRQETQYFGPGTRLLVL.

Many counts were recorded for this clonotype. The rearrangement links TRBV3-1 to TRBJ2-5; the D gene could be TRBD1 or TRBD2 (5 bases each). The germline V gene has CDR1 LGHDT and CDR2 YNNKEL (reference sequence). This CDR3 is built from 14 residues. Trimming pared 4 bases from V and 4 bases from J, leaving 13 bases between. CDR3 amino acids: CASSPPTGPETQYF. The DNA of the CDR3 is TGTGCCAGCAGCCCCCCAACGGGACCAGAGACCCAGTACTTC.

There are many counts of this clonotype. The chain joins TRBV7-2 to TRBJ1-3; D gene ambiguous. Germline loops: CDR1 SGHTA, CDR2 FQGNSA. V was trimmed by 1 base and J by 0 bases, leaving 7 bases between them. The CDR3 is 15 residues long. The CDR3 is CASSLDPASGNTIYF. CDR3 DNA sequence: TGTGCCAGCAGCTTAGATCCGGCCTCTGGAAACACCATATATTTT.

This clonotype came up many times. This chain connects TRBV15 to TRBJ2-7; 7 bases match TRBD1. The germline gives CDR1 LNHNV, CDR2 YYDKDF (reference sequence). Trimming removed 0 bases from V and 1 base from J; junction bases left unmatched: 3. This CDR3 spans 15 amino acids. For the CDR3, the DNA is TGTGCCACCAGCAGAGATGTGGGACAGTCCTACGAGCAGTACTTC. Residues: CATSRDVGQSYEQYF.

This clonotype was found many times. The chain employs TRBV20-1 and TRBJ2-3, with 13 nucleotides matching TRBD2. Trimming cost V 1 base and J 1 base; bases outside gene matches: 11. This CDR3 contains 19 residues. Germline V gene sequence: CDR1 DFQATT, CDR2 SNEGSKA (reference sequence). The CDR3 protein is CSARAWTSGGTLGTDTQYF. CDR3 nucleotide sequence: TGCAGTGCTAGAGCTTGGACTAGCGGGGGAACATTGGGCACAGATACGCAGTATTTT.

The gene calls are TRBV20-1 and TRBJ1-5; D is ambiguous. This CDR3 region has 13 residues. The germline CDR1 and CDR2 sequences are DFQATT and SNEGSKA (reference sequence). Trimming removed 4 bases from V and 3 bases from J, with 10 bases in between. The CDR3 sequence is CSATMGSNQPQHF. The CDR3 coding sequence is TGCAGTGCTACCATGGGTTCCAATCAGCCCCAGCATTTT.

This clonotype was counted many times. The chain recombines TRBV7-2 with TRBJ1-3; maybe TRBD1 (5 bases). Germline values: CDR1 SGHTA, CDR2 FQGNSA. The CDR3 has 14 residues. The V and J ends lost 1 base and 8 bases respectively, with 12 bases between them. The CDR3 reads CASSLGHFRDTIYF. CDR3 nucleotides: TGTGCCAGCAGCTTAGGCCACTTCAGGGACACCATATATTTT.

This clonotype was seen at least ten times. The chain combines TRBV20-1 with TRBJ2-3, with a weak D call TRBD2 (6 bases). The CDR3 covers 15 residues. The V and J ends lost 3 bases and 4 bases respectively, with 17 bases between them. Germline V gene sequence: CDR1 DFQATT, CDR2 SNEGSKA (reference sequence). Written as DNA, the CDR3 is TGCAGTGCTAGCGCACTAGCTGGAGGAGCAGATACGCAGTATTTT. Translating it yields CSASALAGGADTQYF.

The CDR3 region is CASSLKTGKVGMYSNQPQHF. As DNA, the CDR3 is TGTGCCAGCAGTTTAAAAACAGGGAAGGTGGGAATGTATAGCAATCAGCCCCAGCATTTT. This chain connects TRBV2 to TRBJ1-5, with D possibly being TRBD1 (6 bases). This CDR3 has 20 residues. The V end was cut by 5 bases, the J end by 0 bases, with 26 bases between. Germline assignment: CDR1 SNHLY and CDR2 FYNNEI.

This clonotype came up a few times. This may be a read error, as it is one base from a much larger clone. This chain connects TRBV4-1 to TRBJ2-7; D not resolved. Germline lookup yields CDR1 MGHRA and CDR2 YSYEKL. This CDR3 is built from 14 residues. CDR3 bases: TGCGCCAGCAGCCAAAGGGTAAGAGGCTACGAGCAGCACTTC. Amino acid sequence: CASSQRVRGYEQHF.

The chain has TRBV3-1 and TRBJ2-1, with 8 bases that match TRBD2. J lost 8 bases, V lost 7 bases, and 13 bases had no gene match. The CDR3 runs 15 residues. The V gene's germline CDR1 is LGHDT and CDR2 YNNKEL (reference sequence). CDR3 nucleotides: TGTGCCAGCACCCCCGGAAGCGGGAGTTCCCATGAGCAGTTCTTC. Protein: CASTPGSGSSHEQFF.